Listed here is a single T cell receptor (beta chain). No antigen is known for it. The time point is: pre-sensitization, week 0. Treatment described: therapeutic diphenylcyclopropenone sensitization with weekly scalp DPC. From whole blood left unfractionated, total RNA was extracted. This specimen comes from a study of human T cells and chemical hapten exposure. Individual cDNA molecules each carried unique molecular identifiers attached by the library. As handled by the study authors: A per-sample median of about 100,000 TCRs was observed, with counts ranging from roughly 20,000 to 750,000. MiXCR, applied by TCRdb to the RACE reads, yields one record per CDR3 protein. These V and J calls rely on TCRdb rather than the paper's analysis. This table holds around 110,000 distinct CDR3 sequences, roughly 12% found once. Germline CDR1 and CDR2: DFQATT and SNEGSKA (reference sequence). V was clipped by 5 bases and J by 0 bases, with 13 bases between them. This CDR3 contains 14 residues.

Overall study results and limits: The study found that DPC sensitization did not change TCRs above 1 in 1000 frequency.

Sequencing used whole blood, obtained in connection with sensitization to the hapten diphenylcyclopropenone (DPC). The chain combines TRBV20-1 with TRBJ1-1, with D possibly TRBD1 on 5 matching bases. This clonotype originated in a woman aged 50 to 65 with alopecia areata. Some clones in this sample may be carry-over from other donors' samples. CDR3 loop: CSARRGRVNTEAFF. The CDR3 coding sequence is TGCAGTGCTCGGAGGGGAAGGGTGAACACTGAAGCTTTCTTT.